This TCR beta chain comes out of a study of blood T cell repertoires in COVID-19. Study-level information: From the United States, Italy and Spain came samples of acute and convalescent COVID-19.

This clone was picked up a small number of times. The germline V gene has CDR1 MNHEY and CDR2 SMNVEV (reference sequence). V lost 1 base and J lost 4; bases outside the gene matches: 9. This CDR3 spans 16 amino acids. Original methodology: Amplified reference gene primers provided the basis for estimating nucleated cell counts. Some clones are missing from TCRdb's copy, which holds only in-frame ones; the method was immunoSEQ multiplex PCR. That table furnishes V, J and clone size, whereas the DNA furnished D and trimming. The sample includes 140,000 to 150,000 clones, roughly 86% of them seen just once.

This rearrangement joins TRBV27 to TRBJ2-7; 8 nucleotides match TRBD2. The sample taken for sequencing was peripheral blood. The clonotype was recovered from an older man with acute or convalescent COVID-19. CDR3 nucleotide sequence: TGTGCCAGCAGTTTATTCGGTAGCGGGATGGGTTACGAGCAGTACTTC. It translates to CASSLFGSGMGYEQYF.